The TCR beta chain described here comes from a study of blood T cells in healthy people across ages. Germline loops: CDR1 SGHRS, CDR2 YFSETQ. J lost 5 bases, V lost 0 bases, and 2 bases had no gene match. The CDR3 contains 15 residues. Findings and limits, study-wide: TCR beta diversity correlated strongly with naive T cell percentage. The authors considered diversity estimates from one million T cells to be underestimates.

With respect to this clonotype: What it recognizes is unknown.

A sample-barcoded 5' primer and a J-beta primer mix were used in a second PCR of roughly 7 to 11 cycles. TCRdb processed the 5' RACE reads anew with MiXCR; each CDR3 protein has one entry. The sample shows around 500,000 distinct CDR3 sequences, roughly a quarter of them seen only once. Separately, the same data were catalogued under a study of T cells of mothers and their children. That work states: The analysis detected no persistent microchimeric T cell clones.

The chain is built from TRBV5-1 and TRBJ2-2; 9 bases align to TRBD2. The clonotype was recovered from a boy aged 2 to 10 in good health. The sequenced material came from blood. The DNA of the CDR3 is TGCGCCAGCAGCTTGGCTAGCGGGACTACCGGGGAGCTGTTTTTT. Translating it yields CASSLASGTTGELFF.